This T cell receptor beta chain was sequenced in a study of CXCR3-negative and CXCR3-positive naive CD8 T cells. The study, taken as a whole, reports: Both naive subsets showed comparably high diversity, and memory CD8+ cells showed much lower diversity. The naive subsets expressed comparable surface CD5, and the authors inferred TCR strength from TRB CDR3 properties. When CXCR3-positive naive cells were set against CXCR3-negative naive cells, the former had more hydrophobic TRB CDR3s. TRBV-TRBJ usage matched between naive CXCR3-negative and CXCR3-positive cells but not between memory cells.

Comments on this clonotype: What it binds is not known.

The libraries of TRB cDNA were constructed through 5' RACE using UMI labels. From its re-call of the 5' RACE reads, TCRdb lists each CDR3 protein once, without DNA. This listing includes 70,000 to 100,000 distinct CDR3 sequences. The CDR3 spans 14 residues. CDR1 is SSHAT, CDR2 FNYEAQ, per germline (reference sequence). Specimen: naive CXCR3- CD8+ T cells from blood. The subset is: CD45RO-CCR7+CD27+CD95- naive CD8+ T cells lacking CXCR3 (TNR3-). This chain uses TRBV7-7 with TRBJ2-1; TCRdb calls TRBD2, which cannot be checked without DNA. The clonotype originates from a human donor in good health. Some clones in this sample may be carry-over from other donors' samples. CDR3 residues: CATTRLAGVHEQFF. The full variable domain, in which reference TRBV7-7 and TRBJ2-1 provide the parts outside the CDR3, is GAGVSQSPRYKVTKRGQDVTLRCDPISSHATLYWYQQALGQGPEFLTYFNYEAQPDKSGLPSDRFSAERPEGSISTLTIQRTEQRDSAMYRCATTRLAGVHEQFFGPGTRLTVL.